These 21 T cell receptor beta chains were all obtained from the same sample, sequenced in a study of T cell changes during pregnancy in multiple sclerosis. Here immunoSEQ multiplex PCR was the method, and the copy in TCRdb shows in-frame clones only, minus some. The sample lists 55,000 to 85,000 clones, about 95% occurring once. Source: peripheral blood, taken in the third trimester of pregnancy. The receptors derive from a female donor with multiple sclerosis, enrolled in a pregnancy study.

The rearrangement links TRBV4-1 to TRBJ1-4; D remains ambiguous. The CDR3 has 13 amino acids. Germline assignment: CDR1 MGHRA and CDR2 YSYEKL. V was shortened by 4 bases and J by 6 bases, with 9 bases between the two germline ends. CDR3 nucleotides: TGCGCCAGCAGCCTCGGGGTTTATGAAAAACTGTTTTTT. Encoded protein: CASSLGVYEKLFF.

CDR3 in amino acids: CASSLTGQGAYEQYF. CDR3 bases: TGTGCCAGCAGCCTCACTGGACAGGGTGCCTACGAGCAGTACTTC. V and J are TRBV5-5 and TRBJ2-7; 8 nucleotides align to TRBD1. The CDR3 has 15 residues. Looked up from germline, CDR1 is SGHKS and CDR2 is YYEKEE (reference sequence). Trimming at V came to 4 bases and at J to 2 bases, leaving 8 bases not matched to a gene. Combining the CDR3 with reference TRBV5-5 and TRBJ2-7 gives the whole variable domain DAGVTQSPTHLIKTRGQQVTLRCSPISGHKSVSWYQQVLGQGPQFIFQYYEKEERGRGNFPDRFSARQFPNYSSELNVNALLLGDSALYLCASSLTGQGAYEQYFGPGTRLTVT.

DNA for the CDR3: TGTGCCAGTAGTCTACCCCCCCCAACTTCGACATATGGCTACACCTTC. Translated: CASSLPPPTSTYGYTF. The chain recombines TRBV19 with TRBJ1-2; D is undetermined. Trimming took off 5 bases at V and 5 bases at J, with 21 bases between the two ends. Germline V gives CDR1 LNHDA, CDR2 SQIVND (reference sequence). The CDR3 runs to 16 residues.

The rearrangement joins TRBV7-3 to TRBJ2-1, with a possible D match to TRBD2 (6 bases). V was cut by 5 bases and J by 1 base, with 12 bases left in between. The CDR3 has 15 amino acids. Germline V CDR1 and CDR2: SGHTA, FQGTGA. For the CDR3, the DNA is TGTGCCAGCAGCCCGGACGGGGGATCCTACAATGAGCAGTTCTTC. Residues: CASSPDGGSYNEQFF.

This chain links TRBV9 with TRBJ2-1; 8 nucleotides line up with TRBD2. Trimming removed 2 bases from V and 5 bases from J; junction bases left unmatched: 9. Germline V gene lookup returns CDR1 SGDLS and CDR2 YYNGEE. The CDR3 contains 16 residues. This CDR3 reads CASSVTGGQIHNEQFF. In DNA form, the CDR3 reads TGTGCCAGCAGCGTTACGGGGGGGCAGATACACAATGAGCAGTTCTTC.

V is TRBV27 and J is TRBJ1-1; D gene unclear. The CDR3 is made up of 12 amino acids. Trimming shortened V by 6 bases and J by 8 bases, and 13 bases separated the two germline ends. Germline V CDR1 and CDR2: MNHEY, SMNVEV (reference sequence). The CDR3, as DNA: TGTGCCAGCAGCCGCGGGGTGGAGGAAGCTTTCTTT. Protein: CASSRGVEEAFF.

The chain joins TRBV2 to TRBJ2-7; 7 positions agree with TRBD2. The CDR3 has 11 residues. V lost 8 bases to trimming and J lost 5 bases; unmatched junction nucleotides: 3. Germline CDR1 and CDR2: SNHLY and FYNNEI. This chain's CDR3 is CASGGGNEQYF. The DNA for the CDR3 is TGTGCCAGCGGGGGGGGGAACGAGCAGTACTTC.

The chain uses TRBV9 and TRBJ2-7; TRBD1 aligns across 9 bases. The CDR3 runs 13 residues. V lost 4 bases and J lost 5; bases outside the gene matches: 4. CDR1 is SGDLS and CDR2 is YYNGEE in the germline V gene. The CDR3 bases are TGTGCCAGCAGCCCATGGGACAGGGACGAGCAGTACTTC. This encodes CASSPWDRDEQYF.

The chain has TRBV28 and TRBJ1-6; TRBD1 aligns across 7 bases. The junction had 3 bases not matched to a gene; V was cut back by 4 bases and J by 6 bases. The CDR3 consists of 14 residues. The germline gives CDR1 MDHEN, CDR2 SYDVKM. The chain's CDR3 is CASSYRGRNSPLHF. The CDR3 coding sequence is TGTGCCAGCAGTTACAGGGGCCGTAATTCACCCCTCCACTTT.

The sample holds one count of this clone. The chain has TRBV18 and TRBJ2-5; 7 nucleotides line up with TRBD1. Germline V gives CDR1 KGHSH, CDR2 LQKENI. The CDR3 contains 16 residues. V shed 0 bases, J shed 5 bases, and the junction held 9 bases outside the gene matches. CDR3 amino acids: CASSPPSRPQGETQYF. The CDR3 DNA sequence: TGTGCCAGCTCACCACCGAGTAGGCCACAGGGGGAGACCCAGTACTTC.

The chain links TRBV5-4 to TRBJ1-5; TRBD1 matches 8 bases. V shed 0 bases, J shed 7 bases, and the junction held 6 bases outside the gene matches. Germline-derived CDR1 and CDR2 are SGHNT and YYREEE (reference sequence). This CDR3 is 15 amino acids long. DNA of the CDR3: TGTGCCAGCAGCTTGGGTCAGGGGGCGCACCAGCCCCAGCATTTT. Its translation is CASSLGQGAHQPQHF. The variable domain in full, with the rest retrieved from reference TRBV5-4 and TRBJ1-5, is ETGVTQSPTHLIKTRGQQVTLRCSSQSGHNTVSWYQQALGQGPQFIFQYYREEENGRGNFPPRFSGLQFPNYSSELNVNALELDDSALYLCASSLGQGAHQPQHFGDGTRLSIL.

The chain combines TRBV4-2 with TRBJ1-2; D remains ambiguous. CDR1 is LGHNA, CDR2 YNFKEQ, per germline. The CDR3 covers 15 residues. Trimming removed 0 bases at V and 6 bases at J, with 14 bases between. CDR3 loop: CASSQEGTLRDGYTF. DNA of the CDR3: TGTGCCAGCAGCCAAGAAGGAACGCTACGGGATGGCTACACCTTC.

J is TRBJ2-7 and V is TRBV6-5; the D gene is possibly TRBD2 (7 bases). Germline V lookup: CDR1 MNHEY, CDR2 SVGAGI. V lost 1 base and J 5 bases, leaving 18 bases between the germline ends. The CDR3 totals 16 residues. CDR3 sequence reads: CASSYFPAPRGHEQYF. CDR3 bases: TGTGCCAGCAGTTACTTCCCTGCCCCGCGGGGGCACGAGCAGTACTTC.

This clone appeared a single time. V is TRBV7-2 and J is TRBJ1-5, with 8 bases matching TRBD1. The CDR3 length is 14 residues. In germline, CDR1 is SGHTA, CDR2 FQGNSA. Trimming took 4 bases from V and 8 from J; bases not matched to a gene: 7. The CDR3 DNA is TGTGCCAGCAGCTGGACAGGGCTGCTAGAGCCCCAGCATTTT. This codes for CASSWTGLLEPQHF.

The chain carries TRBV11-2 and TRBJ2-7; TRBD1 aligns across 8 bases. Per germline, CDR1 SGHAT and CDR2 FQNNGV. V dropped 5 bases and J dropped 6; count of bases not matched to a gene: 6. The CDR3 loop spans 13 amino acids. The CDR3 coding sequence is TGTGCCAGCAGCCGAGCGGACAGGGTCGAGCAGTACTTC. Residues: CASSRADRVEQYF.

The genes are TRBV4-1 and TRBJ1-2; 7 positions match TRBD1. The CDR3 length is 15 residues. The germline V gene encodes CDR1 MGHRA and CDR2 YSYEKL. V was pared by 1 base and J by 4 bases, with 6 bases of the junction left unmatched. The CDR3 region has the DNA TGCGCCAGCAGCCAAGTCGGGGCAGGGGGCTATGGCTACACCTTC. It translates to CASSQVGAGGYGYTF.

The rearrangement uses TRBV18 and TRBJ1-1, with 8 bases identical to TRBD1. The junction had 12 bases not matched to a gene; V was cut back by 9 bases and J by 0 bases. CDR1 is KGHSH, CDR2 LQKENI, per germline. There are 16 residues in the CDR3. The DNA for the CDR3 is TGTGCCAGTTCTCGGACAGGGCCCCCCATGAACACTGAAGCTTTCTTT. Its protein is CASSRTGPPMNTEAFF.

The rearrangement uses TRBV19 and TRBJ1-2; D uncertain. The CDR3 spans 13 residues. The germline V and J ends were trimmed by 6 bases and 5 bases, with 13 bases remaining between them. Germline lookup yields CDR1 LNHDA and CDR2 SQIVND (reference sequence). The CDR3: CASRAVARYGYTF. The CDR3 DNA reads as TGTGCCAGTAGGGCAGTGGCCCGATATGGCTACACCTTC.

The CDR3 nucleotides are TGTGCCAGTAGTATGAGGGACAGGGCGTCTTCTCAGCCCCAGCATTTT. It translates to CASSMRDRASSQPQHF. The gene calls are TRBV19 and TRBJ1-5; 9 nucleotides align to TRBD1. CDR1 is LNHDA, CDR2 SQIVND, per germline (reference sequence). After removal of 3 bases from V and 6 bases from J, the junction contained 9 bases not matched to a gene. The CDR3 is 16 residues long. The full variable domain, completed using reference TRBV19 and TRBJ1-5, is DGGITQSPKYLFRKEGQNVTLSCEQNLNHDAMYWYRQDPGQGLRLIYYSQIVNDFQKGDIAEGYSVSREKKESFPLTVTSAQKNPTAFYLCASSMRDRASSQPQHFGDGTRLSIL.

The V and J genes are TRBV5-6 and TRBJ1-1; 7 bases fit TRBD1. V gave up 0 bases and J gave up 1 base; unmatched junction bases: 3. CDR1 is SGHDT, CDR2 YYEEEE, per germline. The CDR3 is 15 amino acids. The DNA of the CDR3 is TGTGCCAGCAGCTTGGTGAGGGGGCCGAACACTGAAGCTTTCTTT. The encoded protein is CASSLVRGPNTEAFF.

The chain links TRBV6-5 to TRBJ2-7, with a tentative D call TRBD2 (6 bases). Germline CDR1 MNHEY, CDR2 SVGAGI. There are 15 residues in the CDR3. V was clipped by 8 bases and J by 0 bases, with 17 bases between them. CDR3 sequence: CASGRTGGTSYEQYF. The CDR3 DNA is TGTGCCAGCGGGAGGACTGGGGGTACCTCCTACGAGCAGTACTTC.